The 17 T cell receptor beta chains below come from one sample, sequenced in a study of shared T cell receptors in the human thymus. The method was immunoSEQ multiplex PCR; TCRdb's version includes in-frame clones alone and lacks a portion of them. The data show under 700,000 clones, 70% to 80% seen once. These records were also assigned to another study, of human thymus T cells.

Material for sequencing was thymocytes. The receptors here all came from a boy under two years old with a congenital heart defect.

This chain joins TRBV4-1 and TRBJ2-3; 11 bases line up with TRBD2. V was pared by 1 base and J by 3 bases, with 6 bases of the junction left unmatched. The CDR3 consists of 17 residues. Germline loops: CDR1 MGHRA, CDR2 YSYEKL. The CDR3: CASSQVRLAGNTDTQYF. The CDR3 coding sequence is TGCGCCAGCAGCCAAGTGAGACTAGCGGGAAATACAGATACGCAGTATTTT.

The rearrangement uses TRBV11-2 and TRBJ1-1, with D perhaps TRBD1 (5 bases). With 4 bases removed from V and 5 bases from J, the gap between germline ends came to 11 bases. This CDR3 contains 13 residues. The V gene's germline CDR1 is SGHAT and CDR2 FQNNGV. DNA of the CDR3: TGTGCCAGCAGCTGGGGGGGAGGGACTGAAGCTTTCTTT. The encoded protein is CASSWGGGTEAFF.

The sample holds a few counts of this clone. This chain links TRBV4-2 with TRBJ2-3, with D unresolved. CDR3 length: 14 residues. Germline V gene lookup returns CDR1 LGHNA and CDR2 YNFKEQ. V was trimmed by 0 bases and J by 5 bases, leaving 9 bases between them. CDR3 nucleotides: TGTGCCAGCAGCCAAGAGGGCTCGAAAGATACGCAGTATTTT. It encodes CASSQEGSKDTQYF.

V is TRBV18 and J is TRBJ1-2; D not certain. Germline CDR1 is KGHSH and CDR2 is LQKENI. This CDR3 has 15 amino acids. V lost 3 bases and J lost 2, with 13 bases in between. The CDR3 DNA follows: TGTGCCAGCTCACCGTCTCGCGGCCCCAACTATGGCTACACCTTC. This encodes CASSPSRGPNYGYTF.

The gene calls are TRBV7-9 and TRBJ2-3; unclear D gene. CDR1 and CDR2 from the germline V gene are SEHNR and FQNEAQ (reference sequence). This CDR3 is built from 18 residues. V lost 5 bases to trimming and J lost 2 bases, with 23 bases between them. The chain's CDR3 is CASSPIAPFNSYTDTQYF. The CDR3 coding sequence is TGTGCCAGCAGCCCGATAGCCCCCTTTAACTCCTACACAGATACGCAGTATTTT.

The rearrangement joins TRBV29-1 to TRBJ2-7, with TRBD2 identical over 7 bases. The length of the CDR3 is 16 residues. J gave up 0 bases and V 7 bases, and 15 bases lay outside the gene matches. Germline CDR1 and CDR2: SQVTM and ANQGSEA. This chain's CDR3 is CSALPGSGYPSYEQYF. CDR3 sequence (DNA): TGCAGCGCCTTACCGGGTAGCGGGTACCCCTCCTACGAGCAGTACTTC.

This sequence joins TRBV6-5 and TRBJ1-2; TRBD1 is a possible D gene (6 bases). CDR1 and CDR2 from the germline V gene are MNHEY and SVGAGI. The CDR3 has 15 residues. Trimming stripped 0 bases from V and 4 bases from J, with 12 bases between. DNA for the CDR3: TGTGCCAGCAGTTACTCCGGGACAACAGGCTATGGCTACACCTTC. Translation: CASSYSGTTGYGYTF.

A single count supports this clone. The chain employs TRBV5-1 and TRBJ2-3; 10 bases line up with TRBD2. This CDR3 is built from 18 residues. From germline, CDR1 is SGHRS and CDR2 YFSETQ. The ends lost 4 bases at V and 3 bases at J; junction bases unmatched: 14. The CDR3 DNA is TGCGCCAGCAGCACAAATCCCCAGCGGGAGGGCCTTACAGATACGCAGTATTTT. Protein sequence: CASSTNPQREGLTDTQYF. Looking up the rest from reference TRBV5-1 and TRBJ2-3 gives the full variable domain: KAGVTQTPRYLIKTRGQQVTLSCSPISGHRSVSWYQQTPGQGLQFLFEYFSETQRNKGNFPGRFSGRQFSNSRSEMNVSTLELGDSALYLCASSTNPQREGLTDTQYFGPGTRLTVL.

The chain links TRBV5-1 to TRBJ2-1, with 7 positions matching TRBD1. The CDR3 sequence is 13 residues long. CDR1 and CDR2 from the germline V gene are SGHRS and YFSETQ. V trimming: 1 base; J trimming: 6 bases; junction bases outside the gene matches: 1. For the CDR3, the DNA is TGCGCCAGCAGCTTGCCAGGGGGCAATGAGCAGTTCTTC. This sequence encodes CASSLPGGNEQFF.

This chain connects TRBV28 to TRBJ2-7; the match to TRBD2 covers 12 bases. The CDR3 covers 18 residues. Germline trimming cut 3 bases from V and 4 bases from J; bases unmatched to any gene: 13. Germline CDR1 reads MDHEN; CDR2 reads SYDVKM. CDR3 DNA sequence: TGTGCCAGCAGTTTGGACAGGGGGGGAACTAGCGGGAGGTACGAGCAGTACTTC. Its translation: CASSLDRGGTSGRYEQYF.

The chain employs TRBV2 and TRBJ1-2, with 7 bases lining up with TRBD1. The germline CDR1 and CDR2 sequences are SNHLY and FYNNEI. The ends lost 5 bases at V and 0 bases at J; junction bases unmatched: 9. The CDR3 has 16 residues. The CDR3 loop reads CASSMPRGNPNYGYTF. As DNA, the CDR3 is TGTGCCAGCAGTATGCCCAGGGGGAACCCTAACTATGGCTACACCTTC.

V and J are TRBV7-2 and TRBJ2-3; the D gene is possibly TRBD2 (5 bases). The CDR3 totals 16 residues. The germline CDR1 and CDR2 sequences are SGHTA and FQGNSA. V was clipped by 0 bases and J by 3 bases, with 13 bases between them. CDR3 loop: CASSLAALERTDTQYF. CDR3 coding DNA: TGTGCCAGCAGCTTAGCCGCACTAGAGAGGACAGATACGCAGTATTTT.

The chain uses TRBV25-1 and TRBJ1-2; TRBD1 matches 9 bases. There are 15 residues in the CDR3. The V gene end was trimmed by 2 bases and the J gene end by 6 bases; junction bases not matched to a gene: 7. The germline gives CDR1 MGHDK, CDR2 SYGVNS. The CDR3 spells CASSEDPGQGNGYTF. The CDR3 DNA reads TGTGCCAGCAGTGAAGACCCGGGACAGGGAAATGGCTACACCTTC.

V is TRBV18 and J is TRBJ2-7; TRBD2 is a possible D gene (7 bases). Germline loops: CDR1 KGHSH, CDR2 LQKENI. V was pared by 0 bases and J by 2 bases, with 23 bases between. The CDR3 runs 19 residues. This chain's CDR3 is CASSPPGREPLGGPYEQYF. The DNA for the CDR3 is TGTGCCAGCTCACCACCGGGGCGGGAGCCTTTAGGGGGACCCTACGAGCAGTACTTC. Looking up the rest from reference TRBV18 and TRBJ2-7 gives the full variable domain: NAGVMQNPRHLVRRRGQEARLRCSPMKGHSHVYWYRQLPEEGLKFMVYLQKENIIDESGMPKERFSAEFPKEGPSILRIQQVVRGDSAAYFCASSPPGREPLGGPYEQYFGPGTRLTVT.

The genes are TRBV5-1 and TRBJ2-1; no clear D. CDR1 is SGHRS and CDR2 is YFSETQ in the germline V gene. Between the trimmed V and J ends, which lost 2 bases and 5 bases, there was a span of 5 bases. The length of the CDR3 is 12 residues. CDR3 in amino acids: CASSFQNNEQFF. The CDR3 DNA sequence: TGCGCCAGCAGCTTCCAAAACAATGAGCAGTTCTTC.

The CDR3: CASSLLGRFAGELFF. The DNA for the CDR3 is TGTGCCAGCAGCTTGCTCGGGAGGTTCGCCGGGGAGCTGTTTTTT. This chain uses TRBV5-6 with TRBJ2-2, with 7 bases fitting TRBD2. Germline loops: CDR1 SGHDT, CDR2 YYEEEE. The ends lost 1 base at V and 6 bases at J; junction bases unmatched: 6. This CDR3 has 15 amino acids.

The chain uses TRBV4-2 and TRBJ2-2, with a tentative D call TRBD1 (6 bases). Germline assignment: CDR1 LGHNA and CDR2 YNFKEQ. Trimming removed 2 bases from V and 1 base from J, with 17 bases in between. There are 18 residues in the CDR3. CDR3 loop: CASSQTSYRAENTGELFF. The CDR3 nucleotides are TGTGCCAGCAGCCAAACCTCCTACAGGGCCGAGAACACCGGGGAGCTGTTTTTT.